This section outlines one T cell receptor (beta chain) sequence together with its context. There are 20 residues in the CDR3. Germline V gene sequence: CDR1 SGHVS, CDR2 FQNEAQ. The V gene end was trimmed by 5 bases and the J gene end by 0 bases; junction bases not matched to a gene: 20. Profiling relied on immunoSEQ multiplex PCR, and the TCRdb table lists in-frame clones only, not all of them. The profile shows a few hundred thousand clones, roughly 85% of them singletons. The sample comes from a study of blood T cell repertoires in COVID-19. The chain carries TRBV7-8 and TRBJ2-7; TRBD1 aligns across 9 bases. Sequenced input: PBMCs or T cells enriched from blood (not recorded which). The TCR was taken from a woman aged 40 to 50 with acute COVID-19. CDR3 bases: TGTGCCAGCAGCCCAGTCAGAGGGACAGGGCATATATATGGCTCCTACGAGCAGTACTTC. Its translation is CASSPVRGTGHIYGSYEQYF.